This T cell receptor beta chain was observed in a study of beta chain features in type 1 diabetes. Comment on this clone: What it binds is unknown.

Broader study findings: Patients' naive, central memory and Treg TCRB repertoires seemed closer to one another than those of healthy donors.

Germline lookup yields CDR1 SGHNT and CDR2 YYREEE (reference sequence). This CDR3 has 17 residues. The ends lost 2 bases at V and 8 bases at J; junction bases unmatched: 10. Expressed TCRB transcripts were sequenced because the entire RNA isolate underwent reverse transcription. The data were produced by immunoSEQ multiplex PCR, yet TCRdb's version contains in-frame clones alone and is incomplete. The table includes under 150,000 clones, less than 9% detected once. Sequenced: central memory CD4+ T cells from blood. The J gene is TRBJ2-1, the V gene TRBV5-4, with 13 bases aligning to TRBD2. This TCR was recovered from a woman aged 25 to 39 in good health. CDR3 in amino acids: CASSLAPGLAGEHEQFF. The CDR3 nucleotides read TGTGCCAGCAGCTTAGCTCCAGGACTAGCGGGAGAGCATGAGCAGTTCTTC. Supplemented by reference TRBV5-4 and TRBJ2-1, the full variable domain reads ETGVTQSPTHLIKTRGQQVTLRCSSQSGHNTVSWYQQALGQGPQFIFQYYREEENGRGNFPPRFSGLQFPNYSSELNVNALELDDSALYLCASSLAPGLAGEHEQFFGPGTRLTVL.